This TCR beta chain was recovered during a study of identifying expanded T cells in peripheral blood. Study-wide findings and caveats: About 1.2 clones differed between technical replicates, versus around 15 and 19 over time. Roughly two-week clone count variance significantly increased as total template count grew.

Worth noting for this clone: No antigen is known for it.

Collection occurred without any documented infections or immune events in donors. Clones were sequenced by immunoSEQ multiplex PCR, and TCRdb holds only the in-frame ones, with some missing. The data hold approximately 81,000 clones, with 65% to 85% observed a single time. Germline-derived CDR1 and CDR2 are SNHLY and FYNNEI. V gave up 11 bases and J gave up 8 bases; unmatched junction bases: 9. This CDR3 is built from 13 residues. The sample was blood. The source of this sequence is a person between 18 and 69 years old in good health. V is TRBV2 and J is TRBJ1-2; 12 positions match TRBD1. This chain's CDR3 is CAGSGQGAGGYTF. CDR3 DNA sequence: TGTGCCGGTTCGGGACAGGGGGCTGGAGGCTACACCTTC.